The 20 T cell receptor beta chains listed next were all sequenced from one sample in a study of blood T cell repertoires in COVID-19. This table comes from immunoSEQ multiplex PCR, and its TCRdb copy is limited to in-frame clones, with some not included. The data contain under 150,000 clones, around nine tenths of them seen just once; the ten biggest clones take up roughly 18%. Material: peripheral blood. The receptor source for this set is a man aged 50-60 years with active or convalescent COVID-19.

This rearrangement joins TRBV30 to TRBJ2-4; 9 nucleotides align to TRBD1. The germline gives CDR1 GTSNPN, CDR2 SVGIG (reference sequence). The junction had 7 bases not matched to a gene; V was cut back by 2 bases and J by 8 bases. The CDR3 is made up of 14 amino acids. The CDR3 sequence: CAWSPPGQGDIQYF. CDR3 in DNA: TGTGCCTGGAGTCCCCCGGGACAGGGTGACATTCAGTACTTC.

This rearrangement joins TRBV4-3 to TRBJ1-1; D is possibly TRBD1 (5 bases). Germline values: CDR1 LGHNA, CDR2 YSLEER. CDR3 size: 14 residues. With 0 bases removed from V and 7 bases from J, the gap between germline ends came to 12 bases. The CDR3 coding sequence is TGCGCCAGCAGCCAAGATCGGGGGTCTCGTGAAGCTTTCTTT. Translated, it gives CASSQDRGSREAFF.

This chain joins TRBV29-1 and TRBJ1-4; D is ambiguous. V lost 0 bases, J lost 8 bases, and 13 bases lay in between. This CDR3 contains 14 residues. Germline assignment: CDR1 SQVTM and CDR2 ANQGSEA. CDR3: CSVEDSGVGEKLFF. CDR3 nucleotide sequence: TGCAGCGTTGAAGATAGCGGGGTTGGGGAAAAACTGTTTTTT.

The chain is built from TRBV7-9 and TRBJ1-2; D gene unclear. V was pared by 4 bases and J by 3 bases, with 15 bases between. This CDR3 is built from 15 residues. Germline V gene lookup returns CDR1 SEHNR and CDR2 FQNEAQ (reference sequence). CDR3 sequence reads: CASSSIGILYYGYTF. The CDR3 region has the DNA TGTGCCAGCAGCTCAATCGGGATCCTCTACTATGGCTACACCTTC.

A few counts support this clone. The chain has TRBV19 and TRBJ1-5; the D gene is possibly TRBD1 (5 bases). The CDR3 loop spans 17 amino acids. Per the germline V gene, CDR1 is LNHDA and CDR2 is SQIVND (reference sequence). The germline V and J ends were trimmed by 1 base and 2 bases, with 15 bases remaining between them. CDR3 amino acids: CASSIAAGGTGNQPQHF. The CDR3 nucleotides read TGTGCCAGTAGTATAGCAGCCGGAGGGACTGGCAATCAGCCCCAGCATTTT.

Only a few counts were recorded for this clone. J is TRBJ1-5 and V is TRBV29-1, with TRBD1 identical over 8 bases. This CDR3 has 14 residues. With V trimmed by 7 bases and J by 0 bases, 5 bases remained unmatched. CDR1 and CDR2 (germline): SQVTM, ANQGSEA. The CDR3 loop reads CSAGTGFSNQPQHF. The CDR3 DNA follows: TGCAGCGCCGGGACAGGTTTTAGCAATCAGCCCCAGCATTTT.

The J gene is TRBJ2-5, the V gene TRBV30; 9 nucleotides line up with TRBD1. CDR3 length equals 14 residues. In germline, CDR1 is GTSNPN, CDR2 SVGIG (reference sequence). J lost 2 bases, V lost 3 bases, and 4 bases had no gene match. The CDR3 DNA reads TGTGCCTGGAGCGCAGACAGGGGGCAAGAGACCCAGTACTTC. Translated: CAWSADRGQETQYF.

J is TRBJ1-2 and V is TRBV7-2, with a weak D call TRBD1 (6 bases). CDR1 SGHTA and CDR2 FQGNSA come from the germline V gene. V lost 1 base to trimming and J lost 3 bases, with 12 bases between them. This CDR3 spans 15 amino acids. The CDR3 DNA sequence: TGTGCCAGCAGCTTAGTGGCAGGGGCTGACTATGGCTACACCTTC. This sequence encodes CASSLVAGADYGYTF.

The chain employs TRBV7-2 and TRBJ2-5; D is undetermined. The CDR3 sequence is 13 residues long. The ends were cut back, 1 base at V and 4 bases at J, with 7 bases in the middle. Germline V gene sequence: CDR1 SGHTA, CDR2 FQGNSA. CDR3 DNA: TGTGCCAGCAGCTTAGGGCTTCGAGAGACCCAGTACTTC. This sequence encodes CASSLGLRETQYF.

This clone appeared a few times. V usage is TRBV28 and J usage is TRBJ1-5; D perhaps matches TRBD1 (6 bases). Trimming shortened V by 2 bases and J by 5 bases, and 16 bases separated the two germline ends. CDR3 length: 16 residues. Germline CDR1 reads MDHEN; CDR2 reads SYDVKM. CDR3 amino acids: CASSLQGRGWDQPQHF. The DNA for the CDR3 is TGTGCCAGCAGTTTACAGGGCAGGGGTTGGGATCAGCCCCAGCATTTT. The full variable domain, with the rest looked up from reference TRBV28 and TRBJ1-5, is DVKVTQSSRYLVKRTGEKVFLECVQDMDHENMFWYRQDPGLGLRLIYFSYDVKMKEKGDIPEGYSVSREKKERFSLILESASTNQTSMYLCASSLQGRGWDQPQHFGDGTRLSIL.

The chain recombines TRBV6-6 with TRBJ1-4; TRBD1 agrees at 7 bases. The ends lost 5 bases at V and 5 bases at J; junction bases unmatched: 5. The CDR3 covers 14 residues. Germline CDR1 reads MNHNY; CDR2 reads SVGAGI (reference sequence). CDR3 nucleotide sequence: TGTGCCAGCAGTGGGGACAGTAAAAATGAAAAACTGTTTTTT. It codes for CASSGDSKNEKLFF.

The rearrangement links TRBV4-1 to TRBJ1-1; TRBD1 agrees at 9 bases. The ends lost 1 base at V and 6 bases at J; junction bases unmatched: 12. The CDR3 runs to 17 residues. The germline V gene has CDR1 MGHRA and CDR2 YSYEKL. Here the CDR3 reads CASSQAPGDREIPEAFF. In nucleotides, the CDR3 is TGCGCCAGCAGCCAAGCGCCCGGGGACAGGGAGATCCCTGAAGCTTTCTTT.

A word on this clone: The junction does not match germline at one end; this may be a read error. The chain uses TRBV6-1 and TRBJ2-7; TRBD1 aligns across 7 bases. From germline, CDR1 is MNHNS and CDR2 SASEGT. CDR3 length equals 14 residues. DNA for the CDR3: TGTGCCAGCAGCGAAGACAGGGAAACCTACGAGCAGTACTTC. It is translated as CASSEDRETYEQYF.

CDR3 loop: CASSLAKRSGELFF. The CDR3 nucleotides read TGCGCCAGCAGCTTGGCCAAGAGATCCGGGGAGCTGTTTTTT. V and J are TRBV5-1 and TRBJ2-2; D is undetermined. The CDR3 sequence is 14 residues long. Trimming stripped 0 bases from V and 6 bases from J, with 9 bases between. Germline V gene data show CDR1 as SGHRS and CDR2 as YFSETQ.

This clone was seen only a few times. The chain combines TRBV18 with TRBJ1-5; 7 bases agree with TRBD1. The CDR3 has 15 amino acids. V gave up 5 bases and J gave up 6 bases; unmatched junction bases: 10. Germline V CDR1 and CDR2: KGHSH, LQKENI. The CDR3 coding sequence is TGTGCCAGCTCATCCCCTGACAGGGCCCCTCAGCCCCAGCATTTT. Residues: CASSSPDRAPQPQHF. Full variable domain (remainder filled in from reference TRBV18 and TRBJ1-5): NAGVMQNPRHLVRRRGQEARLRCSPMKGHSHVYWYRQLPEEGLKFMVYLQKENIIDESGMPKERFSAEFPKEGPSILRIQQVVRGDSAAYFCASSSPDRAPQPQHFGDGTRLSIL.

The gene calls are TRBV24-1 and TRBJ2-2; the match to TRBD1 covers 7 bases. CDR1 and CDR2 (germline): KGHDR, SFDVKD. With V trimmed by 3 bases and J by 0 bases, 3 bases remained unmatched. The CDR3 sequence is 16 residues long. The CDR3 reads CATSDPTGANTGELFF. As DNA, the CDR3 is TGTGCCACCAGTGATCCAACAGGGGCGAACACCGGGGAGCTGTTTTTT.

The gene calls are TRBV7-8 and TRBJ1-1; 10 bases line up with TRBD1. The J segment lost 6 bases and the V segment lost 2 bases, leaving 3 bases of the junction unmatched. Germline V gene data show CDR1 as SGHVS and CDR2 as FQNEAQ. The CDR3 runs to 14 residues. The CDR3, as DNA: TGTGCCAGCAGCTTACCAGGACAGGGGGCTGAAGCTTTCTTT. Its translation: CASSLPGQGAEAFF.

This chain connects TRBV3-1 (or the pseudogene TRBV3-2) to TRBJ1-2; D is unclear. V lost 3 bases and J lost 3, with 8 bases in between. This CDR3 has 13 residues. In germline, CDR1 is LGHDT, CDR2 YNNKEL (reference sequence). For the CDR3, the DNA is TGTGCCAGCAGCCATTTACAAGACTATGGCTACACCTTC. Translating gives CASSHLQDYGYTF.

The chain links TRBV5-4 to TRBJ2-1; 11 bases fit TRBD2. The CDR3 totals 15 residues. Germline values: CDR1 SGHNT, CDR2 YYREEE (reference sequence). V dropped 4 bases and J dropped 7; count of bases not matched to a gene: 7. The CDR3 DNA reads TGTGCCAGCAGCAGTACTAGCGGGAGTTGGAATGAGCAGTTCTTC. Translation: CASSSTSGSWNEQFF. The whole variable domain, filled in from reference TRBV5-4 and TRBJ2-1, reads ETGVTQSPTHLIKTRGQQVTLRCSSQSGHNTVSWYQQALGQGPQFIFQYYREEENGRGNFPPRFSGLQFPNYSSELNVNALELDDSALYLCASSSTSGSWNEQFFGPGTRLTVL.

This chain connects TRBV24-1 to TRBJ1-2; 7 bases line up with TRBD1. Germline V lookup: CDR1 KGHDR, CDR2 SFDVKD. The CDR3 consists of 12 residues. V was clipped by 6 bases and J by 8 bases; unmatched bases: 5. The CDR3 sequence is CATSKGGWGYTF. The CDR3 bases are TGTGCCACCAGTAAAGGGGGCTGGGGCTACACCTTC.